This TCR beta chain was sequenced in a study of cytomegalovirus exposure and HLA in healthy donors. Study-wide findings and caveats: Roughly uniform sequencing depth across donors was assumed, possibly incorrectly. The Asian-associated ancestry cluster reportedly had fewer N-insertions than the approximately 690-donor mean in a later analysis. A missense variant in DCLRE1C was later tied to TCR beta V- and J-gene trimming. Most TCR beta V segments were productive about 90% or about 30% of the time in an earlier analysis.

On this clone itself: The antigen is not known.

Germline-derived CDR1 and CDR2 are SGHRS and YFSETQ. There are 18 residues in the CDR3. The junction had 13 bases not matched to a gene; V was cut back by 0 bases and J by 6 bases. The study ran its PCR with 60 Vbeta and 13 Jbeta primers. The data were produced by immunoSEQ multiplex PCR, yet TCRdb's version contains in-frame clones alone and is incomplete. This table holds 150,000 or so clones, over 75% found once. This sequence originates from a man aged 40-49 years in good health and CMV-seropositive. What was sequenced was PBMCs. The rearrangement joins TRBV5-1 to TRBJ2-7; 12 bases are a match to TRBD2. The CDR3 coding sequence is TGCGCCAGCAGCTTGGAACTAGCGGGAGGACCAAGTACTGCCGAGCAGTACTTC. Protein: CASSLELAGGPSTAEQYF.